This T cell receptor (beta chain) was sequenced for a study of beta chain features in type 1 diabetes. On this clone: Its specificity is unknown.

The isolated RNA, all of it, was reverse transcribed, so expressed TCRB transcripts were what got sequenced. This table comes from immunoSEQ multiplex PCR, and its TCRdb copy is limited to in-frame clones, with some not included. The repertoire includes 300,000 to 350,000 clones, less than 15% of them detected once, and over 0.014% sits in the top ten. Germline values: CDR1 SGHTA, CDR2 FQGNSA. The V gene end was trimmed by 11 bases and the J gene end by 0 bases; junction bases not matched to a gene: 5. The CDR3 contains 14 residues. Study outcomes and limitations: In cDNA sequencing, cells with high TCR expression could be over-represented. Individuals with type 1 diabetes displayed fewer insertions and more deletions at VDJ junctions. Patients with Type 1 diabetes showed moderately but significantly shorter TCRB CDR3s in all four CD4+ subsets. For TCRB rearrangement, an influence of HLA type remained unresolved here.

This chain joins TRBV7-2 and TRBJ2-3; 10 nucleotides line up with TRBD2. This receptor was obtained from a woman younger than 35 with type 1 diabetes. The sample taken for sequencing was naive CD4+ T cells from blood. CDR3 sequence: CASSGRVSTDTQYF. The CDR3 bases are TGTGCCTCGAGCGGGAGGGTCAGCACAGATACGCAGTATTTT.